Presented here are 11 T cell receptor beta chains from one specimen sequenced in a study of shared clonotypes between healthy human individuals (dated by TCRdb to the early 2020s). The library was built by means of the immunoSEQ multiplex PCR assay. The table comes from immuneACCESS by way of TCRdb, which keeps in-frame sequences with V and J called. Part of the clones is missing from these tables; in studies checked, under half for an unresolved V gene and the rest for unknown reasons. This sample holds around 340,000 clones; around 67% were observed only once. The top ten hold less than 11% of the sample. Specimen: memory CD4+ T cells sorted from blood. In light of the paper, this sample's cell subset or site label describes: CD45RA-negative fraction. These TCRs come from a young man in good health.

This rearrangement joins TRBV30 to TRBJ1-4, with D perhaps TRBD1 (6 bases). Germline CDR1 GTSNPN, CDR2 SVGIG (reference sequence). The CDR3 length is 15 residues. Trimming cost V 0 bases and J 4 bases, with 12 bases left between them. The CDR3 protein is CAWSVKGQYNEKLFF. The CDR3 DNA sequence: TGTGCCTGGAGTGTAAAAGGACAGTATAATGAAAAACTGTTTTTT.

V usage is TRBV28 and J usage is TRBJ2-3; D is ambiguous. CDR1 MDHEN and CDR2 SYDVKM come from the germline V gene. Trimming took 4 bases from V and 10 from J, leaving 9 bases between them. The CDR3 extends over 11 amino acids. CDR3 sequence: CASSSMGAQYF. CDR3 sequence (DNA): TGTGCCAGCAGTTCCATGGGTGCGCAGTATTTT.

The chain carries TRBV5-1 and TRBJ1-4, with 8 bases lining up with TRBD1. CDR1 and CDR2 from the germline V gene are SGHRS and YFSETQ. There are 15 residues in the CDR3. J gave up 7 bases and V 4 bases, and 9 bases lay outside the gene matches. The CDR3 protein is CASSGSGTGSEKLFF. The CDR3 bases are TGCGCCAGCAGCGGATCCGGGACAGGTTCTGAAAAACTGTTTTTT.

The V gene is TRBV11-2, the J gene TRBJ1-1, with 8 positions matching TRBD1. Germline CDR1 SGHAT, CDR2 FQNNGV. Trimming took 5 bases from V and 1 from J; bases not matched to a gene: 12. The CDR3 extends over 17 amino acids. CDR3 loop: CASSPGQGWRRNTEAFF. The CDR3 bases are TGTGCCAGCAGCCCCGGACAGGGATGGAGGAGGAACACTGAAGCTTTCTTT.

The chain carries TRBV7-2 and TRBJ2-7; 9 bases align to TRBD1. With 3 bases clipped from V and 2 bases from J, the junction kept 17 bases outside the gene matches. The V gene's germline CDR1 is SGHTA and CDR2 FQGNSA. This CDR3 has 19 residues. The CDR3 loop is CASSFPSGTGTLSPYEQYF. The CDR3 DNA is TGTGCCAGCAGCTTCCCCTCCGGGACAGGGACCCTTTCTCCCTACGAGCAGTACTTC.

The CDR3 reads CASSWLGRGTSGNEQFF. The CDR3 DNA sequence: TGTGCCAGCAGCTGGTTAGGCCGCGGGACCAGTGGCAATGAGCAGTTCTTC. The genes are TRBV7-8 and TRBJ2-1; D is perhaps TRBD2 (6 bases). Germline CDR1 SGHVS, CDR2 FQNEAQ. The CDR3 spans 17 residues. V lost 4 bases, J lost 6 bases, and 22 bases lay in between.

J is TRBJ2-1 and V is TRBV5-1; D uncertain. Trimming cost V 4 bases and J 1 base, with 12 bases left between them. This CDR3 spans 15 amino acids. The V gene's germline CDR1 is SGHRS and CDR2 YFSETQ. CDR3 amino acids: CASSLTGPSYNEQFF. In DNA form, the CDR3 reads TGCGCCAGCAGCCTGACCGGGCCGTCCTACAATGAGCAGTTCTTC.

The rearrangement uses TRBV5-1 and TRBJ2-3; the D is unclear. Trimming removed 2 bases from V and 4 bases from J, with 8 bases in between. This CDR3 is built from 13 residues. The germline CDR1 and CDR2 sequences are SGHRS and YFSETQ. CDR3 sequence: CASSFGRSDTQYF. The CDR3, as DNA: TGCGCCAGCAGCTTCGGCCGCTCAGATACGCAGTATTTT.

Concerning this clone: Other nucleotide sequences from this sample produce the same CDR3. V gene TRBV2 combines with J gene TRBJ2-5; D unresolved. The CDR3 loop spans 12 amino acids. The V end was cut by 3 bases, the J end by 5 bases, with 7 bases between. Germline V gives CDR1 SNHLY, CDR2 FYNNEI. CDR3 in DNA: TGTGCCAGCAGTGAGAATGCCGAGACCCAGTACTTC. This translates into CASSENAETQYF.

J is TRBJ2-5 and V is TRBV25-1; maybe TRBD1 (5 bases). CDR1 MGHDK and CDR2 SYGVNS come from the germline V gene. V gave up 2 bases and J gave up 0 bases, with 10 bases separating them. CDR3 length equals 15 residues. The CDR3 DNA is TGTGCCAGCAGTGAAAGCGACAGATACCAAGAGACCCAGTACTTC. Protein: CASSESDRYQETQYF.

This clone has at least ten counts. V gene TRBV25-1 combines with J gene TRBJ2-1; 8 positions agree with TRBD1. After removal of 5 bases from V and 4 bases from J, the junction contained 10 bases not matched to a gene. The CDR3 sequence is 16 residues long. CDR1 is MGHDK, CDR2 SYGVNS, per germline. CDR3 nucleotide sequence: TGTGCCAGCAGTTCCCGAACAGGGGGACGATACAATGAGCAGTTCTTC. It codes for CASSSRTGGRYNEQFF.